Below are 2 T cell receptor beta chains sequenced from a single sample in a study of blood T cell repertoires in COVID-19. TCRdb's copy holds only in-frame clones and misses some; the assay was immunoSEQ multiplex PCR. The sample consists of around 140,000 clones, 80% to 90% of them appearing once. The sample was peripheral blood. All receptors come from a man aged 50 or older with active or convalescent COVID-19.

This chain uses TRBV19 with TRBJ1-2; no reliable D call. Trimming stripped 6 bases from V and 4 bases from J, with 12 bases between. CDR1 LNHDA and CDR2 SQIVND come from the germline V gene (reference sequence). This CDR3 is 13 amino acids long. CDR3 sequence: CASRNPPGYGYTF. Here the CDR3 DNA reads TGTGCCAGTAGGAACCCGCCCGGCTATGGCTACACCTTC. The entire variable domain, with the rest obtained from reference TRBV19 and TRBJ1-2, is as follows: DGGITQSPKYLFRKEGQNVTLSCEQNLNHDAMYWYRQDPGQGLRLIYYSQIVNDFQKGDIAEGYSVSREKKESFPLTVTSAQKNPTAFYLCASRNPPGYGYTFGSGTRLTVV.

The genes are TRBV20-1 and TRBJ2-5; TRBD2 matches at 10 bases. Germline V CDR1 and CDR2: DFQATT, SNEGSKA (reference sequence). V shed 3 bases, J shed 2 bases, and the junction held 12 bases outside the gene matches. This CDR3 region has 17 residues. The CDR3 region is CSASGSGTSELQETQYF. In DNA, the CDR3 is TGCAGTGCTAGTGGCTCCGGGACTAGCGAGTTACAAGAGACCCAGTACTTC.